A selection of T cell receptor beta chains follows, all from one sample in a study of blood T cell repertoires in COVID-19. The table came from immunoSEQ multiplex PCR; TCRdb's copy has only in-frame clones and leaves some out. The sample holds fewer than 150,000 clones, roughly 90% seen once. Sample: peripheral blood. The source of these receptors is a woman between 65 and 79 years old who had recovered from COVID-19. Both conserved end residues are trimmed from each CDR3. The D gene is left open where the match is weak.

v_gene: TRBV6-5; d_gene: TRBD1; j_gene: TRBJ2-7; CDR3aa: ASSYSMNRGRYEQY
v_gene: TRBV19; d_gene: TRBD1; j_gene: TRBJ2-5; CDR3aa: ASSPTGGIKTQY
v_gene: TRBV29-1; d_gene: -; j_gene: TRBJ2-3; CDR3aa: SVHGQGLGDTQY
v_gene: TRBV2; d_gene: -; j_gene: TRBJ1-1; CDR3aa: ASNTASYTEAF
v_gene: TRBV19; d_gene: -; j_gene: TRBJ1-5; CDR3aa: ASSTGLYSNQPQH
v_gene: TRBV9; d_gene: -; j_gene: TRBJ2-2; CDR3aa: ASSVEFGGTGELF
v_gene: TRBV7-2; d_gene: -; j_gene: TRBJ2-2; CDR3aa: ASIKFPGAGAGELF
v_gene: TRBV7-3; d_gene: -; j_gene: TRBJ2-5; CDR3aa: ASSSAREETQY
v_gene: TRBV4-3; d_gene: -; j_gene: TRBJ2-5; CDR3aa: ASSHLLYRGGQETQY
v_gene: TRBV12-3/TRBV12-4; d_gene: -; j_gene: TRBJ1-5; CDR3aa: ASSLYSNQPQH
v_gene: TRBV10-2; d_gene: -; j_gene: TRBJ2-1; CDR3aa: ASKDSSYNEQF
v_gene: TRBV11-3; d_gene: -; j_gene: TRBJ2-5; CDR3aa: ASSLFAGQETQY
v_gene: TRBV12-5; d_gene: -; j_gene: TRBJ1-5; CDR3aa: ASGLDQGGNQPQH
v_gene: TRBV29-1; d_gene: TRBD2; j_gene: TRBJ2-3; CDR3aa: SVDSAGGGTDTQY
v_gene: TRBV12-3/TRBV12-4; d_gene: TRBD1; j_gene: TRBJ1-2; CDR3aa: ASSLGQLYGYT
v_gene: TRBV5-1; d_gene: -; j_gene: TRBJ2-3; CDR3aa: ASSLVAGGTDTQY
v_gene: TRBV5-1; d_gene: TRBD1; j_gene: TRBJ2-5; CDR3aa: ASSLTTGVEETQY
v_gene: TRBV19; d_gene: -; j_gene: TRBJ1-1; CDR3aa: ASSSRQINTEAF
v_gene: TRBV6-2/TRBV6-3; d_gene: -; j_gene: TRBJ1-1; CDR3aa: ASSYSVANTEAF
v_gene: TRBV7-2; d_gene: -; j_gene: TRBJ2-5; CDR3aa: ASSAAGTQETQY
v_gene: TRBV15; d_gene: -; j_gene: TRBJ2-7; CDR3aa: ATEAGDTYEQY
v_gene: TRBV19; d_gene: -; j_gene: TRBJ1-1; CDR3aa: ASSSRQGPYGEAF
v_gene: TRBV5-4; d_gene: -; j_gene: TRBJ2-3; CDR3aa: ASNQGGLATDTQY
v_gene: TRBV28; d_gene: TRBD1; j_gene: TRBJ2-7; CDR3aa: ASFARGLGTYEQY
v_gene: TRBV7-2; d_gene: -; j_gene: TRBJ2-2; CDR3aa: ASSLGGGTGELF
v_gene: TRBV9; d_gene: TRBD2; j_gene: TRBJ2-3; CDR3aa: ASSATSAGDTQY
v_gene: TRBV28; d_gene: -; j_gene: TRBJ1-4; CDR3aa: ASSLGGTAGEKLF
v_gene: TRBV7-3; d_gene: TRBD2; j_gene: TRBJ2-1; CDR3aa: ASSAGLAEYNEQF
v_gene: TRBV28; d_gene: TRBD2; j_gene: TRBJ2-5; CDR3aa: ASRLTSGETQY
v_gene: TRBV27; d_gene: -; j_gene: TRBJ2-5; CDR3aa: ASSLISEETQY
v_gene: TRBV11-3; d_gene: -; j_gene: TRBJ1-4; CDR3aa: ASSLRDGKLF
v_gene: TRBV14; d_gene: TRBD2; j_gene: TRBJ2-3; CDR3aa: ASSRTSGRVTDTQY
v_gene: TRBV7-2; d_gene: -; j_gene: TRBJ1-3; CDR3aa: ASSPRTKSSSGNTIY
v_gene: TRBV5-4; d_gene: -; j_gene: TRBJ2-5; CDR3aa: ASSFPLNRETQY
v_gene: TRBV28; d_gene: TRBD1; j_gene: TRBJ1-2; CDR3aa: ASSNRDSPYGYT
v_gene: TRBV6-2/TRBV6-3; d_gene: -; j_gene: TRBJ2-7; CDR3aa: ASSYFQGTGALYEQY
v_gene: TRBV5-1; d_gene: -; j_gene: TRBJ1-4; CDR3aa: ASSLGGRRGEKLF